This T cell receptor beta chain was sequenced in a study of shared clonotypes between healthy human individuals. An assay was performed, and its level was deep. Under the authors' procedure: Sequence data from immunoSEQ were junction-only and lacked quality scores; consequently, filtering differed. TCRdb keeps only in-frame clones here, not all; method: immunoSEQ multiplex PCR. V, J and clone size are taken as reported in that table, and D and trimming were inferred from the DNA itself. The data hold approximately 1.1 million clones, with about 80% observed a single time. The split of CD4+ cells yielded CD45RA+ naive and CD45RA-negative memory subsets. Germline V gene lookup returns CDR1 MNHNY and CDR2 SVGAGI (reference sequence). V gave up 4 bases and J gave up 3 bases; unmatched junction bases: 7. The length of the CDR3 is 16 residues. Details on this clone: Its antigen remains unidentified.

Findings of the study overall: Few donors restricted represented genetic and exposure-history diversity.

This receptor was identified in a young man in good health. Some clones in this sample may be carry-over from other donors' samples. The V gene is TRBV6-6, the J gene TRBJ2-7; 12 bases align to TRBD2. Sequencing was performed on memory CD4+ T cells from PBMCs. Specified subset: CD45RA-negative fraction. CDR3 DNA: TGTGCCAGCAGTTCCGACCAGACTAGCGGGAGCTACGAGCAGTACTTC. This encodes CASSSDQTSGSYEQYF.